The clone carrying this T cell receptor beta chain appeared a single time. Germline assignment: CDR1 SEHNR and CDR2 FQNEAQ (reference sequence). The CDR3 is 13 amino acids. V gave up 3 bases and J gave up 4 bases, with 9 bases separating them. This sample stems from a study of blood T cell repertoires in COVID-19. How the authors handled the data: How many nucleated cells were present was estimated from reference gene primer amplification. Clones were sequenced by immunoSEQ multiplex PCR, and TCRdb holds only the in-frame ones, with some missing. V and J calls and clone size are given by that table; D and trimming were obtained from the DNA. The sample includes roughly 220,000 clones, roughly four fifths seen only once; the top ten take roughly 8.2%.

Sequencing used peripheral blood. This receptor was taken from a woman over 75 with COVID-19, enrolled during active disease. The chain links TRBV7-9 to TRBJ1-1; D unclear. The chain's CDR3 is CASSFAVATEAFF. In DNA, the CDR3 is TGTGCCAGCAGCTTCGCCGTGGCCACTGAAGCTTTCTTT.